A single sample is the source of the 20 T cell receptor beta chains below, sequenced in a study of identical twins. TCRdb itself ran the 5' RACE reads through MiXCR, one entry per CDR3 protein. The sample lists 1.5 million or so distinct CDR3 sequences; roughly 35% were seen once. What was sequenced was cord blood. The receptor source for this set is a newborn girl in good health.

This clonotype showed up many times. The chain carries TRBV24-1 and TRBJ1-2; a possible D gene is TRBD1 (5 bases). This CDR3 has 14 residues. CDR1 is KGHDR, CDR2 SFDVKD, per germline. The germline V and J ends were trimmed by 3 bases and 2 bases, with 9 bases remaining between them. DNA for the CDR3: TGTGCCACCAGTGATACGGACACGAACTATGGCTACACCTTC. Its protein product is CATSDTDTNYGYTF.

The chain recombines TRBV29-1 with TRBJ1-3; D is unclear. The germline gives CDR1 SQVTM, CDR2 ANQGSEA. This CDR3 comprises 13 residues. The V end was cut by 7 bases, the J end by 0 bases, with 10 bases between. The CDR3 sequence: CSAVQDSGNTIYF. DNA for the CDR3: TGCAGCGCTGTGCAGGACTCTGGAAACACCATATATTTT.

This rearrangement joins TRBV27 to TRBJ2-7; D is uncertain. Trimming removed 3 bases from V and 3 bases from J, with 15 bases in between. Germline V gene data show CDR1 as MNHEY and CDR2 as SMNVEV (reference sequence). The CDR3 is made up of 15 amino acids. CDR3 in amino acids: CASSFRSPPLYEQYF. The DNA of the CDR3 is TGTGCCAGCAGTTTCCGATCGCCCCCCCTCTACGAGCAGTACTTC.

The chain uses TRBV20-1 and TRBJ1-6, with 8 bases matching TRBD1. V shed 1 base and J 7 bases; nucleotides not matched to a gene: 3. CDR1 and CDR2 (germline): DFQATT, SNEGSKA (reference sequence). The CDR3 length is 14 residues. CDR3 bases: TGCAGTGCTAGAGCCTACAGGGGGAATTCACCCCTCCACTTT. Translated, it gives CSARAYRGNSPLHF.

This clonotype was observed a handful of times. The chain carries TRBV14 and TRBJ1-2; possible D gene TRBD1, 6 bases. The CDR3 consists of 15 residues. Per germline, CDR1 SGHDN and CDR2 FVKESK. V gave up 6 bases and J gave up 0 bases, with 14 bases separating them. The CDR3 reads CASRFRQDPNYGYTF. DNA of the CDR3: TGTGCCAGCAGATTCAGACAGGACCCTAACTATGGCTACACCTTC.

This rearrangement joins TRBV28 to TRBJ2-5; a possible D gene is TRBD2 (6 bases). The CDR3 contains 14 residues. Germline V gene data show CDR1 as MDHEN and CDR2 as SYDVKM. V was pared by 4 bases and J by 2 bases, with 11 bases between. The CDR3 DNA follows: TGTGCCAGCAGTTGGGTGGGGACTCAAGAGACCCAGTACTTC. Translation: CASSWVGTQETQYF. Using reference TRBV28 and TRBJ2-5 for the parts outside the CDR3, the full variable domain is DVKVTQSSRYLVKRTGEKVFLECVQDMDHENMFWYRQDPGLGLRLIYFSYDVKMKEKGDIPEGYSVSREKKERFSLILESASTNQTSMYLCASSWVGTQETQYFGPGTRLLVL.

This clonotype was recorded many times. V and J are TRBV4-2 and TRBJ2-7, with 9 bases identical to TRBD2. With 0 bases clipped from V and 2 bases from J, the junction kept 2 bases outside the gene matches. This CDR3 has 15 amino acids. Germline values: CDR1 LGHNA, CDR2 YNFKEQ. This CDR3 is CASSQDASGAYEQYF. CDR3 nucleotide sequence: TGTGCCAGCAGCCAAGATGCTAGCGGGGCCTACGAGCAGTACTTC.

In regard to this clonotype: Since a much larger clone is just one base distant, this may be a read error. The genes are TRBV4-2 and TRBJ1-4; D might be TRBD1 (5 bases). Trimming removed 3 bases from V and 0 bases from J, with 11 bases in between. The germline V gene has CDR1 LGHNA and CDR2 YNFKEQ. The CDR3 is 16 amino acids. The CDR3 sequence is CASSHLRDPTNEKLFF. CDR3 DNA sequence: TGTGCCAGCAGCCACCTCCGGGACCCAACTAATGAAAAACTGTTTTTT.

The V and J genes are TRBV12-3 or TRBV12-4 and TRBJ1-2; 9 nucleotides line up with TRBD1. Trimming removed 6 bases from V and 7 bases from J; junction bases left unmatched: 6. The CDR3 has 13 residues. CDR3: CASSFTGGVGYTF. In DNA, the CDR3 is TGTGCCAGCAGCTTTACAGGGGGCGTTGGCTACACCTTC.

The J gene is TRBJ2-1, the V gene TRBV7-2, with D maybe TRBD2 (6 bases). Germline V lookup: CDR1 SGHTA, CDR2 FQGNSA. The ends were cut back, 6 bases at V and 6 bases at J, with 18 bases in the middle. The CDR3 extends over 15 amino acids. The CDR3 coding sequence is TGTGCCAGCAGGAAGGCAGGGACTCTTGGCAATGAGCAGTTCTTC. Residues: CASRKAGTLGNEQFF.

The rearrangement uses TRBV6-2 or TRBV6-3 and TRBJ1-2; D not certain. The length of the CDR3 is 13 residues. Per germline, CDR1 MNHEY and CDR2 SVGEGT. V lost 5 bases and J 3 bases, leaving 10 bases between the germline ends. CDR3 loop: CASSLPADYGYTF. In DNA, the CDR3 is TGTGCCAGCAGTCTCCCGGCAGACTATGGCTACACCTTC.

The chain joins TRBV2 to TRBJ2-7, with D unresolved. This CDR3 region has 14 residues. Between the trimmed V and J ends, which lost 3 bases and 0 bases, there was a span of 9 bases. Germline V gene sequence: CDR1 SNHLY, CDR2 FYNNEI. The CDR3 sequence is CASSEFPGSYEQYF. The CDR3 bases are TGTGCCAGCAGTGAGTTCCCAGGCTCCTACGAGCAGTACTTC. Full variable domain (missing parts from reference TRBV2 and TRBJ2-7): EPEVTQTPSHQVTQMGQEVILRCVPISNHLYFYWYRQILGQKVEFLVSFYNNEISEKSEIFDDQFSVERPDGSNFTLKIRSTKLEDSAMYFCASSEFPGSYEQYFGPGTRLTVT.

This clonotype came up a few times. The chain combines TRBV20-1 with TRBJ2-5; D is ambiguous. Germline loops: CDR1 DFQATT, CDR2 SNEGSKA (reference sequence). V was shortened by 0 bases and J by 5 bases, with 16 bases between the two germline ends. CDR3 length equals 15 residues. The CDR3 coding sequence is TGCAGTGCTAGAGACCGAAGGGTTGGAACGGAGACCCAGTACTTC. Translating it yields CSARDRRVGTETQYF.

In this sample, this clonotype turned up a few times. This chain joins TRBV29-1 and TRBJ2-7; 8 positions agree with TRBD2. Germline V gene data show CDR1 as SQVTM and CDR2 as ANQGSEA. The CDR3 contains 13 residues. V shed 3 bases and J 10 bases; nucleotides not matched to a gene: 11. The CDR3 is CSVEKSGSGPQYF. In nucleotides, the CDR3 is TGCAGCGTTGAGAAAAGCGGGAGTGGTCCCCAGTACTTC.

In its sample, this clonotype was seen a few times. The CDR3 loop is CSGQGPPYEQYF. DNA for the CDR3: TGCAGTGGACAGGGGCCTCCCTACGAGCAGTACTTC. The chain employs TRBV20-1 and TRBJ2-7; 8 bases fit TRBD1. Unmatched junction bases numbered 4, after V lost 7 bases and J lost 2 bases. CDR1 is DFQATT and CDR2 is SNEGSKA in the germline V gene (reference sequence). The CDR3 sequence is 12 residues long.

V and J are TRBV18 and TRBJ2-3; 8 bases fit TRBD2. The V gene end was trimmed by 3 bases and the J gene end by 2 bases; junction bases not matched to a gene: 13. CDR1 KGHSH and CDR2 LQKENI come from the germline V gene. CDR3 length: 18 amino acids. CDR3 sequence: CASSPSNRTSRHTDTQYF. The CDR3 DNA reads TGTGCCAGCTCACCTTCGAATCGGACTAGCCGGCACACAGATACGCAGTATTTT.

This clonotype was counted between two and nine times. V is TRBV7-9 and J is TRBJ2-5; 8 bases match TRBD2. This CDR3 has 16 amino acids. The ends lost 2 bases at V and 2 bases at J; junction bases unmatched: 7. In germline, CDR1 is SEHNR, CDR2 FQNEAQ (reference sequence). CDR3 DNA sequence: TGTGCCAGCAGCTTACGGGTAGCGGGGAAACAAGAGACCCAGTACTTC. This translates into CASSLRVAGKQETQYF.

This clonotype has a handful of counts. The V call is TRBV29-1, the J call TRBJ2-1, with D uncertain. Germline CDR1 and CDR2: SQVTM and ANQGSEA. The CDR3 runs 12 residues. Trimming cost V 4 bases and J 10 bases, with 14 bases left between them. The CDR3 nucleotides read TGCAGCGTTGGGACCACCACCAACGAGCAGTTCTTC. Translating it yields CSVGTTTNEQFF.

V and J are TRBV5-1 and TRBJ1-1; D perhaps matches TRBD1 (5 bases). Germline CDR1 is SGHRS and CDR2 is YFSETQ. This CDR3 has 16 residues. Trimming took off 2 bases at V and 2 bases at J, with 16 bases between the two ends. CDR3 DNA: TGCGCCAGCAGCTTAGGCAGGGTGACCCTTAACACTGAAGCTTTCTTT. Translation: CASSLGRVTLNTEAFF.

The V call is TRBV28, the J call TRBJ2-7, with a weak D call TRBD1 (6 bases). Trimming pared 5 bases from V and 4 bases from J, leaving 24 bases between. Germline V gene lookup returns CDR1 MDHEN and CDR2 SYDVKM. The CDR3 runs 17 residues. CDR3 in DNA: TGTGCCAGCAGTACTTCCTCCGGGACACAGAACGGATACGAGCAGTACTTC. The encoded protein is CASSTSSGTQNGYEQYF. Filled out from reference TRBV28 and TRBJ2-7, the complete variable domain reads DVKVTQSSRYLVKRTGEKVFLECVQDMDHENMFWYRQDPGLGLRLIYFSYDVKMKEKGDIPEGYSVSREKKERFSLILESASTNQTSMYLCASSTSSGTQNGYEQYFGPGTRLTVT.